These 7 T cell receptor beta chains were sequenced from one sample in a study of shared clonotypes between healthy human individuals. Using immunoSEQ multiplex PCR, the repertoire was profiled, and TCRdb retains in-frame clones only, with some absent. The sample consists of approximately 980,000 clones, 76% of them appearing once. What was sequenced was memory CD4+ T cells sorted from blood. Subset specified: CD45RA-negative fraction. The receptor set was obtained from a man aged 18-30 years in good health.

In its sample, this clone was seen many times. The V gene is TRBV28, the J gene TRBJ1-2, with TRBD1 as a possible D gene (5 bases). In germline, CDR1 is MDHEN, CDR2 SYDVKM. This CDR3 is 15 amino acids long. The V end was cut by 9 bases, the J end by 5 bases, with 22 bases between. CDR3 in DNA: TGTGCCAGTCGCCTGGGGCCAAATTTTTCATATGGCTACACCTTC. Its protein is CASRLGPNFSYGYTF.

Only one count was recorded for this clone. This CDR3 is CASREIGYTF. CDR3 sequence (DNA): TGTGCCAGCAGGGAAATCGGCTACACCTTC. The chain couples TRBV6-1 to TRBJ1-2; no reliable D call. Trimming removed 6 bases from V and 8 bases from J, with 7 bases in between. Germline V gives CDR1 MNHNS, CDR2 SASEGT. The CDR3 runs to 10 residues.

This chain links TRBV5-1 with TRBJ2-1, with D unclear. Germline V lookup: CDR1 SGHRS, CDR2 YFSETQ. The CDR3 is made up of 13 amino acids. The V gene lost 3 bases and the J gene lost 9 bases, with 13 bases spanning the gap. The CDR3 protein is CASSSGRATEQFF. In nucleotides, the CDR3 is TGCGCCAGCAGCTCTGGTAGGGCCACTGAGCAGTTCTTC.

This clone was seen only a few times. The chain combines TRBV30 with TRBJ1-4; D not certain. Per the germline V gene, CDR1 is GTSNPN and CDR2 is SVGIG (reference sequence). V gave up 0 bases and J gave up 8 bases, with 16 bases separating them. The CDR3 has 15 residues. CDR3 in amino acids: CAWSVAFGVGEKLFF. CDR3 coding DNA: TGTGCCTGGAGTGTCGCGTTTGGGGTAGGGGAAAAACTGTTTTTT. Drawing the rest from reference TRBV30 and TRBJ1-4, the complete variable domain is SQTIHQWPATLVQPVGSPLSLECTVEGTSNPNLYWYRQAAGRGLQLLFYSVGIGQISSEVPQNLSASRPQDRQFILSSKKLLLSDSGFYLCAWSVAFGVGEKLFFGSGTQLSVL.

This clone has more than one count but fewer than ten. J is TRBJ1-5 and V is TRBV11-2; D gene ambiguous. Germline CDR1 and CDR2: SGHAT and FQNNGV. The V gene lost 1 base and the J gene lost 7 bases, with 8 bases spanning the gap. CDR3 size: 13 residues. The CDR3 DNA follows: TGTGCCAGCAGCTTAGGGCCCGAGCAGCCCCAGCATTTT. Encoded protein: CASSLGPEQPQHF.

The chain has TRBV5-6 and TRBJ1-1, with 9 bases that match TRBD1. The V gene's germline CDR1 is SGHDT and CDR2 YYEEEE. The CDR3 spans 14 residues. V dropped 3 bases and J dropped 6; count of bases not matched to a gene: 6. The CDR3 reads CASSSRWTGAEAFF. DNA of the CDR3: TGTGCCAGCAGCTCCCGATGGACAGGGGCTGAAGCTTTCTTT.

The chain links TRBV5-1 to TRBJ1-4; D is unresolved. There are 14 residues in the CDR3. The V gene lost 1 base and the J gene lost 5 bases, with 9 bases spanning the gap. CDR1 is SGHRS and CDR2 is YFSETQ in the germline V gene. The DNA of the CDR3 is TGCGCCAGCAGCTTGAGGCTCGGCAATGAAAAACTGTTTTTT. Amino acid sequence: CASSLRLGNEKLFF.